Sequencing of this T cell receptor beta chain was carried out in a study of cytomegalovirus exposure and HLA in healthy donors. Notes on the study in general: Some TCR beta chains (over 150 of them) were listed as cytomegalovirus-associated. CMV antigen specificity was confirmed in vitro for three CMV-associated chains. High specificity and sensitivity for cytomegalovirus status were reported for the classifier.

TCRdb's table, derived via immunoSEQ multiplex PCR, lists solely in-frame clones and lacks some. The repertoire holds a few hundred thousand clones, with about 90% as singletons. These donors were members of the approximately 120-subject validation cohort, a group separate from the roughly 670-subject first cohort. The CDR3 is made up of 15 amino acids. CDR1 and CDR2 (germline): SNHLY, FYNNEI. Unmatched junction bases numbered 11, after V lost 8 bases and J lost 4 bases. Concerning this clone itself: What it recognizes is unknown.

This sequence originates from a woman under 30 in good health and CMV-seronegative. The sample consisted of PBMCs. This rearrangement joins TRBV2 to TRBJ2-3, with 8 bases matching TRBD2. CDR3 protein: CASPRRGAGSDTQYF. For the CDR3, the DNA is TGTGCCAGCCCCAGGCGGGGGGCTGGGTCAGATACGCAGTATTTT. The complete variable domain, with remaining parts taken from reference TRBV2 and TRBJ2-3, reads EPEVTQTPSHQVTQMGQEVILRCVPISNHLYFYWYRQILGQKVEFLVSFYNNEISEKSEIFDDQFSVERPDGSNFTLKIRSTKLEDSAMYFCASPRRGAGSDTQYFGPGTRLTVL.